This T cell receptor beta chain was sequenced during a study of blood T cell repertoires in COVID-19. The protocol was immunoSEQ multiplex PCR, while the TCRdb copy is restricted to in-frame clones and leaves out a portion. Of around 240,000 clones listed, approximately 80% were seen once; the top ten hold around 7.2%. CDR1 and CDR2 from the germline V gene are LGHDT and YNNKEL (reference sequence). The CDR3 has 15 amino acids. The V gene lost 1 base and the J gene lost 2 bases, with 12 bases spanning the gap. This chain connects TRBV3-1 (or the pseudogene TRBV3-2) to TRBJ2-7; D perhaps matches TRBD1 (6 bases). Sequenced sample: peripheral blood. This sequence originates from a woman aged 45-65 years with acute or convalescent COVID-19. CDR3: CASSQAQGFTYEQYF. The CDR3 DNA reads TGTGCCAGCAGCCAAGCCCAGGGGTTCACCTACGAGCAGTACTTC.